The 16 T cell receptor beta chains presented below share a single source sample, sequenced in a study of T-cell memory formation after mild COVID-19. Via MiXCR, TCRdb re-called the 5' RACE reads, giving one row per CDR3 protein. The data show fewer than 250,000 distinct CDR3 sequences, with roughly 30% seen just once and about 10% held by the top ten. What was sequenced was PBMCs or a T cell subset sorted from them (not recorded which). The receptors shown here come from an adult woman who had mild COVID-19 (a few samples of this study predate the infection). Cell type and time point are not known.

This chain uses TRBV20-1 with TRBJ2-7, with D perhaps being TRBD1 or TRBD2 (5 bases each). Germline V gives CDR1 DFQATT, CDR2 SNEGSKA (reference sequence). The CDR3 consists of 13 residues. With 5 bases removed from V and 2 bases from J, the gap between germline ends came to 13 bases. The CDR3 here is CSALGTVPYEQYF. The CDR3 DNA follows: TGCAGTGCTCTAGGGACGGTTCCCTACGAGCAGTACTTC.

This rearrangement joins TRBV5-1 to TRBJ2-2; 7 bases match TRBD1. Germline values: CDR1 SGHRS, CDR2 YFSETQ. The V segment lost 3 bases and the J segment 0 bases; nucleotides outside the gene matches: 5. The length of the CDR3 is 16 residues. CDR3 nucleotides: TGCGCCAGCAGCTCGGGGACAGCTACGAACACCGGGGAGCTGTTTTTT. Translation gives CASSSGTATNTGELFF. The complete variable domain, with remaining parts taken from reference TRBV5-1 and TRBJ2-2, reads KAGVTQTPRYLIKTRGQQVTLSCSPISGHRSVSWYQQTPGQGLQFLFEYFSETQRNKGNFPGRFSGRQFSNSRSEMNVSTLELGDSALYLCASSSGTATNTGELFFGEGSRLTVL.

The V gene is TRBV30, the J gene TRBJ2-7, with 8 nucleotides matching TRBD1. Trimming took 5 bases from V and 1 from J; bases not matched to a gene: 7. This CDR3 comprises 14 residues. The germline V gene encodes CDR1 GTSNPN and CDR2 SVGIG (reference sequence). The CDR3 protein is CAWATGVGSYEQYF. CDR3 DNA: TGTGCCTGGGCGACAGGGGTCGGTTCCTACGAGCAGTACTTC.

The chain joins TRBV5-1 to TRBJ2-7; D possibly matches TRBD1 or TRBD2 (6 bases each). CDR1 and CDR2 from the germline V gene are SGHRS and YFSETQ. The CDR3 is 14 amino acids. Between the trimmed V and J ends, which lost 5 bases and 5 bases, there was a span of 17 bases. Here the CDR3 DNA reads TGCGCCAGCAGGAGGAGGGGGGCCCCCCACGAGCAGTACTTC. This gives the protein CASRRRGAPHEQYF.

The chain is built from TRBV6-5 and TRBJ1-6; the match to TRBD1 covers 9 bases. Germline-derived CDR1 and CDR2 are MNHEY and SVGAGI. J gave up 7 bases and V 6 bases, and 4 bases lay outside the gene matches. The CDR3 runs to 14 residues. This CDR3 reads CASRYGQGNSPLHF. CDR3 nucleotides: TGTGCCAGCAGATACGGACAGGGGAATTCACCCCTCCACTTT.

This rearrangement joins TRBV5-4 to TRBJ2-1; 12 bases map to TRBD2. Germline values: CDR1 SGHNT, CDR2 YYREEE (reference sequence). V trimming: 0 bases; J trimming: 9 bases; junction bases outside the gene matches: 10. There are 17 residues in the CDR3. CDR3 protein: CASSLGSSGGARSEQFF. CDR3 DNA: TGTGCCAGCAGCTTGGGATCTAGCGGGGGGGCGAGGAGTGAGCAGTTCTTC.

This clonotype appeared a few times. The V and J genes are TRBV30 and TRBJ1-2; D gene ambiguous. The germline V gene has CDR1 GTSNPN and CDR2 SVGIG (reference sequence). Trimming shortened V by 0 bases and J by 0 bases, and 8 bases separated the two germline ends. This CDR3 spans 14 amino acids. The CDR3 region is CAWSVGLTNYGYTF. DNA of the CDR3: TGTGCCTGGAGTGTAGGATTGACTAACTATGGCTACACCTTC.

This clonotype was counted between two and nine times. The chain links TRBV12-3 or TRBV12-4 to TRBJ2-5; no clear D. Trimming left V 5 bases short and J 5 bases short, with 12 bases between. The CDR3 contains 13 residues. The CDR3 coding sequence is TGTGCCAGCAGTACCGGGTCCCAGGAGACCCAGTACTTC. It translates to CASSTGSQETQYF.

V usage is TRBV6-2 or TRBV6-3 and J usage is TRBJ2-1; D remains ambiguous. CDR3 length equals 11 residues. Trimming took 5 bases from V and 9 from J, leaving 8 bases between them. Germline CDR1 reads MNHEY; CDR2 reads SVGEGT. The CDR3 nucleotides are TGTGCCAGCAGTCTAAAGATTGAGCAGTTCTTC. This codes for CASSLKIEQFF.

As DNA, the CDR3 is TGTGCCACCAGTGATGCTGGGACAACCTACGAGCAGTACTTC. Translating it yields CATSDAGTTYEQYF. The genes are TRBV24-1 and TRBJ2-7; tentative D call: TRBD1 (6 bases). Deletions cut 3 bases from V and 2 bases from J, with 10 bases between. Germline CDR1 and CDR2: KGHDR and SFDVKD. This CDR3 has 14 residues.

V usage is TRBV7-9 and J usage is TRBJ1-1; D not resolved. The CDR3 length is 13 residues. Germline values: CDR1 SEHNR, CDR2 FQNEAQ (reference sequence). Deletions cut 1 base from V and 4 bases from J, with 7 bases between. CDR3 bases: TGTGCCAGCAGCTTAGAAGGACTCACTGAAGCTTTCTTT. Its protein is CASSLEGLTEAFF.

As DNA, the CDR3 is TGTGCCAGCTCACCAGAGGGGGCGGAGGCTTTCTTT. Its protein product is CASSPEGAEAFF. The chain carries TRBV18 and TRBJ1-1, with 7 bases that match TRBD1. Germline values: CDR1 KGHSH, CDR2 LQKENI. V was clipped by 2 bases and J by 11 bases; unmatched bases: 5. The CDR3 consists of 12 residues. The variable domain in full, completed from reference TRBV18 and TRBJ1-1, reads NAGVMQNPRHLVRRRGQEARLRCSPMKGHSHVYWYRQLPEEGLKFMVYLQKENIIDESGMPKERFSAEFPKEGPSILRIQQVVRGDSAAYFCASSPEGAEAFFGQGTRLTVV.

This clonotype was observed a few times. The genes are TRBV6-5 and TRBJ1-6; no clear D. The CDR3 extends over 15 amino acids. Trimming cost V 2 bases and J 2 bases, with 7 bases left between them. Germline CDR1 is MNHEY and CDR2 is SVGAGI. The CDR3 region has the DNA TGTGCCAGCAGTTACGACGGTACCTATAATTCACCCCTCCACTTT. Its translation is CASSYDGTYNSPLHF.

This clonotype turned up a few times. V is TRBV5-1 and J is TRBJ1-4; maybe TRBD1 (5 bases). This CDR3 region has 15 residues. Germline values: CDR1 SGHRS, CDR2 YFSETQ. Trimming took 4 bases from V and 0 from J, leaving 10 bases between them. The CDR3 DNA follows: TGCGCCAGCAGCCGTACAGGAGCAACTAATGAAAAACTGTTTTTT. This translates into CASSRTGATNEKLFF. Drawing the rest from reference TRBV5-1 and TRBJ1-4, the complete variable domain is KAGVTQTPRYLIKTRGQQVTLSCSPISGHRSVSWYQQTPGQGLQFLFEYFSETQRNKGNFPGRFSGRQFSNSRSEMNVSTLELGDSALYLCASSRTGATNEKLFFGSGTQLSVL.

The chain is built from TRBV29-1 and TRBJ2-1; 11 bases align to TRBD1. The CDR3 consists of 15 residues. Trimming took 6 bases from V and 6 from J; bases not matched to a gene: 10. Germline V gives CDR1 SQVTM, CDR2 ANQGSEA. The CDR3 bases are TGCAGCGTCAGGTGGGGGACAGGGGGTCGCAATGAGCAGTTCTTC. Residues: CSVRWGTGGRNEQFF.

Only a few counts were recorded for this clonotype. The chain joins TRBV3-1 to TRBJ2-5, with 7 bases aligning to TRBD2. V trimming: 1 base; J trimming: 6 bases; junction bases outside the gene matches: 2. Germline CDR1 LGHDT, CDR2 YNNKEL (reference sequence). The CDR3 loop spans 13 amino acids. The CDR3 nucleotides read TGTGCCAGCAGCCAAGGGACTAGTAAGACCCAGTACTTC. Its translation is CASSQGTSKTQYF.